Following are 2 T cell receptor beta chains from one sample sequenced in a study of shared clonotypes between healthy human individuals. The data were produced by immunoSEQ multiplex PCR, yet TCRdb's version contains in-frame clones alone and is incomplete. The table lists a few million clones, around 93% of them singletons. Naive CD8 cells were CD45RO-negative, positively selected for CCR7, excluding terminally differentiated effector memory CD45RA+ cells. Sequenced sample: naive CD8+ T cells from PBMCs. These receptors originate from a man aged 18-30 years in good health. Some clones in this sample may be carry-over from other donors' samples.

V is TRBV2 and J is TRBJ1-2; the D is unclear. Trimming left V 4 bases short and J 5 bases short, with 11 bases between. CDR1 and CDR2 (germline): SNHLY, FYNNEI. There are 13 residues in the CDR3. The CDR3 reads CASSGPQEYGYTF. The CDR3 DNA reads as TGTGCCAGCAGTGGGCCCCAGGAATATGGCTACACCTTC.

Concerning this clone: A much larger clonotype is one base distant, so this may be a read error. Other DNA sequences of this sample code for an identical CDR3. This chain uses TRBV27 with TRBJ2-7, with 10 bases that match TRBD2. The trim removed 6 bases at V and 0 bases at J, leaving 2 bases unmatched. CDR1 MNHEY and CDR2 SMNVEV come from the germline V gene (reference sequence). This CDR3 has 14 amino acids. The CDR3 reads CASSLAGVSYEQYF. In nucleotides, the CDR3 is TGTGCCAGCAGCCTAGCGGGAGTCTCCTACGAGCAGTACTTC.